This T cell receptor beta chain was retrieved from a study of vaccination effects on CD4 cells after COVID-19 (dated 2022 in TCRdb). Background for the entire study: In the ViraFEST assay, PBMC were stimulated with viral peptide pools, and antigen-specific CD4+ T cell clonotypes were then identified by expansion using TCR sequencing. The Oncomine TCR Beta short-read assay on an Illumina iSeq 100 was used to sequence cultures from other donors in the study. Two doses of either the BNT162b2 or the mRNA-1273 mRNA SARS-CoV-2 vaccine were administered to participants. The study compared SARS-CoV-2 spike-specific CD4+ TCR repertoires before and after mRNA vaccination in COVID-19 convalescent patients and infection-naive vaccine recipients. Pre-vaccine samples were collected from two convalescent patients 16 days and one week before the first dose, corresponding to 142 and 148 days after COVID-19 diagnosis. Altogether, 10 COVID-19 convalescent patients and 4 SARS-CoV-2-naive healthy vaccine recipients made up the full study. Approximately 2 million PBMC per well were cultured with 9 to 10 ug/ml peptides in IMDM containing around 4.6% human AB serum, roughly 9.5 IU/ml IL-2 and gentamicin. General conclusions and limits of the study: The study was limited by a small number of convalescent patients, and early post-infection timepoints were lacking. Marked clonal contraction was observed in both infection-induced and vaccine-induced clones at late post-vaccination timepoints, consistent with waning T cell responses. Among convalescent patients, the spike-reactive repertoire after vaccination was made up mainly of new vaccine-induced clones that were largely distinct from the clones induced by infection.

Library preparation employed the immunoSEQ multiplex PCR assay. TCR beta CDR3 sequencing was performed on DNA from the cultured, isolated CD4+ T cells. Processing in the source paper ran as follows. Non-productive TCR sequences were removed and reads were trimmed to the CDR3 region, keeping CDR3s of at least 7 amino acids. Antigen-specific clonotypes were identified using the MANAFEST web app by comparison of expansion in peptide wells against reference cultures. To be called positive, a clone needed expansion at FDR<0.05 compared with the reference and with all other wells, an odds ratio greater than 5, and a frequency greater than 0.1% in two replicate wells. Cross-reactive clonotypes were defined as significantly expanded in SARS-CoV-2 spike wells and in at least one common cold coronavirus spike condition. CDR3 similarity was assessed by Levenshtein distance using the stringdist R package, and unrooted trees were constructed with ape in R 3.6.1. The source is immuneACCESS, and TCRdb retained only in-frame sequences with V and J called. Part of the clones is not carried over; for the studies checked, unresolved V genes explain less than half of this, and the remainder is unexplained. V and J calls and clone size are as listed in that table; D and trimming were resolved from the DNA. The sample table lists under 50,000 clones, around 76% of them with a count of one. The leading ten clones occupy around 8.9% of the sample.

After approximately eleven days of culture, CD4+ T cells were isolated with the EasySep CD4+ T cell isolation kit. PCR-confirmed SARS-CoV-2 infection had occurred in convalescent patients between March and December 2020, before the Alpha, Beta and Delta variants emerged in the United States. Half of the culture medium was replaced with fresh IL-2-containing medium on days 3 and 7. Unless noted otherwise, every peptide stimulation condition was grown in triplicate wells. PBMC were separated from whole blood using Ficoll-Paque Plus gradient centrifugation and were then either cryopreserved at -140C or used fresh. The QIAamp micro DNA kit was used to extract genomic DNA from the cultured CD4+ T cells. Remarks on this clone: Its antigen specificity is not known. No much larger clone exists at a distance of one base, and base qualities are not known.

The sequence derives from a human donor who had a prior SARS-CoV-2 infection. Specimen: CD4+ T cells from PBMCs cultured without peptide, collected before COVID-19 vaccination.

The CDR3 protein is CASSLSLGQLQETQYF. The DNA sequence reads TGTGCCAGCAGCTTGTCCTTGGGACAGCTACAAGAGACCCAGTACTTC. The rearranged chain carries TRBV11-2 and TRBJ2-5, with 7 bases aligning to TRBD1. Reading the germline V gene gives CDR1 SGHAT and CDR2 FQNNGV. V loses 3 bases at its end and J loses 2 bases; junction bases beyond the gene matches: 9. The CDR3 numbers 16 residues from cysteine through phenylalanine. Left in the record is the CDR3 DNA by itself, 48 bases read in frame from the first base.